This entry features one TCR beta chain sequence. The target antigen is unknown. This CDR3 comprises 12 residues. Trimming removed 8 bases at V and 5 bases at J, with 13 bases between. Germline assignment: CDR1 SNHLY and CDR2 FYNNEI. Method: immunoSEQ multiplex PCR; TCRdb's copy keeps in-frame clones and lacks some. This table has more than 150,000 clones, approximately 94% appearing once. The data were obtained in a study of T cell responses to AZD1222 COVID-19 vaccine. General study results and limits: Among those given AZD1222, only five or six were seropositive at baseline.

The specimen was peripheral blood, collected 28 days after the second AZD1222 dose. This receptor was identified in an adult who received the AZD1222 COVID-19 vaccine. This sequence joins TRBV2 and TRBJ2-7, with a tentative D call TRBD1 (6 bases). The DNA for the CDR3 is TGTGCCAGCGGATGGGACATCAACGAGCAGTACTTC. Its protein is CASGWDINEQYF.